This is a list of T cell receptor beta chains from one sample in a study of vaccination effects on CD4 cells after COVID-19. Their recognized antigens are unknown. Produced via immunoSEQ multiplex PCR; TCRdb's table is partial and in-frame only. The table has about 48,000 clones, approximately 70% seen once. The sample consisted of CD4+ T cells from PBMCs cultured without peptide, taken before COVID-19 vaccination. The receptors come from a human donor who received a COVID-19 vaccine. Both conserved end residues are part of each CDR3. A D gene is named only where the DNA matches it firmly. Clone sizes are given selectively: once, few, many, or a class where the clone is expanded.

J gene: TRBJ1-1
D gene: NA
V gene: TRBV18
clone size: few
CDR3 length: 12
CDR3 DNA: TGTGCCAGCTCATCGCAGGGGATTGAAGCTTTCTTT
CDR3 protein: CASSSQGIEAFF

J gene: TRBJ1-1
D gene: TRBD1
V gene: TRBV5-6
clone size: NA
CDR3 length: 16
CDR3 DNA: TGTGCCAGCAGCTCCAGGGGGGCTAGCGGAGGGACTGAAGCTTTCTTT
CDR3 protein: CASSSRGASGGTEAFF

J gene: TRBJ1-2
D gene: NA
V gene: TRBV5-3
clone size: NA
CDR3 length: 17
CDR3 DNA: TGTGCCAGAAGCTTGGTACAACTAGTGCAGGGGTACTATGGCTACACCTTC
CDR3 protein: CARSLVQLVQGYYGYTF

J gene: TRBJ1-3
D gene: NA
V gene: TRBV10-3
clone size: NA
CDR3 length: 14
CDR3 DNA: TGTGCCGTCCACAAAGGCGGCTCTGGAAACACCATATATTTT
CDR3 protein: CAVHKGGSGNTIYF

J gene: TRBJ1-2
D gene: TRBD1
V gene: TRBV5-6
clone size: NA
CDR3 length: 14
CDR3 DNA: TGTGCCAGCAGCCGAGCCGGGACAGGGAAGGACTACACCTTC
CDR3 protein: CASSRAGTGKDYTF

J gene: TRBJ1-1
D gene: NA
V gene: TRBV2
clone size: NA
CDR3 length: 13
CDR3 DNA: TGTGCCAGCACTCTGGGGCACAACACTGAAGCTTTCTTT
CDR3 protein: CASTLGHNTEAFF

J gene: TRBJ1-5
D gene: NA
V gene: TRBV7-2
clone size: few
CDR3 length: 15
CDR3 DNA: TGTGCCAGCAGCCCCCGGACGGGGGTAGGTCAGCCCCAGCATTTT
CDR3 protein: CASSPRTGVGQPQHF

J gene: TRBJ1-1
D gene: NA
V gene: TRBV5-6
clone size: NA
CDR3 length: 14
CDR3 DNA: TGTGCCAGCAGCTTGTCTCTGGGCAGGGCTTCAGCTTTCTTT
CDR3 protein: CASSLSLGRASAFF

J gene: TRBJ2-7
D gene: NA
V gene: TRBV10-3
clone size: NA
CDR3 length: 12
CDR3 DNA: TGTGCCATCAGTGAGGGGGGCTACGAGCAGTACTTC
CDR3 protein: CAISEGGYEQYF

J gene: TRBJ2-2
D gene: NA
V gene: TRBV28
clone size: NA
CDR3 length: 15
CDR3 DNA: TGTGCCAGCAGTTTGCGTCGGCTTCGGGTCGGGGAGCTGTTTTTT
CDR3 protein: CASSLRRLRVGELFF

J gene: TRBJ1-2
D gene: NA
V gene: TRBV30
clone size: NA
CDR3 length: 13
CDR3 DNA: TGTGCCTGGAGTGTTAACGGGGGAGGAGGCTACACCTTC
CDR3 protein: CAWSVNGGGGYTF

J gene: TRBJ1-6
D gene: NA
V gene: TRBV5-1
clone size: NA
CDR3 length: 15
CDR3 DNA: TGCGCCAGCACCGTCCAGTTCGGGGCAAATTCACCCCTCCACTTT
CDR3 protein: CASTVQFGANSPLHF

J gene: TRBJ2-1
D gene: NA
V gene: TRBV5-1
clone size: NA
CDR3 length: 15
CDR3 DNA: TGCGCCAGCAGCTTGGCGGCGGGCCCCTACAATGAGCAGTTCTTC
CDR3 protein: CASSLAAGPYNEQFF

J gene: TRBJ1-1
D gene: NA
V gene: TRBV5-4
clone size: few
CDR3 length: 13
CDR3 DNA: TGTGCCAGCAGCTTGGAACTGAACACTGAAGCTTTCTTT
CDR3 protein: CASSLELNTEAFF

J gene: TRBJ2-6
D gene: NA
V gene: TRBV18
clone size: NA
CDR3 length: 14
CDR3 DNA: TGTGCCAGCTCACCCTACTCTGGGGCCAACGTCCTGACTTTC
CDR3 protein: CASSPYSGANVLTF

J gene: TRBJ2-4
D gene: TRBD2
V gene: TRBV7-8
clone size: once
CDR3 length: 16
CDR3 DNA: TGTGCCAGCAGCCCAGGACTAGCGGGGGCTAAAAACATTCAGTACTTC
CDR3 protein: CASSPGLAGAKNIQYF

J gene: TRBJ2-7
D gene: TRBD2
V gene: TRBV5-4
clone size: NA
CDR3 length: 15
CDR3 DNA: TGTGCCAGCAGCTCCGGCGGGAGGGCCTCAAACGAGCAGTACTTC
CDR3 protein: CASSSGGRASNEQYF

J gene: TRBJ2-3
D gene: TRBD2
V gene: TRBV2
clone size: NA
CDR3 length: 16
CDR3 DNA: TGTGCCAGCAGTTCGACTAGCGGGGCCTACACAGATACGCAGTATTTT
CDR3 protein: CASSSTSGAYTDTQYF

J gene: TRBJ2-7
D gene: NA
V gene: TRBV29-1
clone size: NA
CDR3 length: 15
CDR3 DNA: TGCAGCGTTGAATTCTGGACTCAAGCAACATACGAGCAGTACTTC
CDR3 protein: CSVEFWTQATYEQYF